This T cell receptor beta chain is drawn from a study of blood T cell repertoires in COVID-19. Assay: immunoSEQ multiplex PCR; the TCRdb copy retains only in-frame clones and omits some. Among over 130,000 clones, 60% to 80% were seen once, and the ten largest hold less than 3%. Germline CDR1 SEHNR, CDR2 FQNEAQ (reference sequence). V gave up 5 bases and J gave up 5 bases; unmatched junction bases: 6. The CDR3 runs to 14 residues. J is TRBJ1-2 and V is TRBV7-9; 9 bases map to TRBD1. Sequencing was carried out using PBMCs or T cells enriched from blood (not recorded which). The receptor was isolated from a woman in her fifties or sixties who had recovered from COVID-19. Written as DNA, the CDR3 is TGTGCCAGCAGCCCGACAGGGGGTTATTATGGCTACACCTTC. Translated: CASSPTGGYYGYTF.